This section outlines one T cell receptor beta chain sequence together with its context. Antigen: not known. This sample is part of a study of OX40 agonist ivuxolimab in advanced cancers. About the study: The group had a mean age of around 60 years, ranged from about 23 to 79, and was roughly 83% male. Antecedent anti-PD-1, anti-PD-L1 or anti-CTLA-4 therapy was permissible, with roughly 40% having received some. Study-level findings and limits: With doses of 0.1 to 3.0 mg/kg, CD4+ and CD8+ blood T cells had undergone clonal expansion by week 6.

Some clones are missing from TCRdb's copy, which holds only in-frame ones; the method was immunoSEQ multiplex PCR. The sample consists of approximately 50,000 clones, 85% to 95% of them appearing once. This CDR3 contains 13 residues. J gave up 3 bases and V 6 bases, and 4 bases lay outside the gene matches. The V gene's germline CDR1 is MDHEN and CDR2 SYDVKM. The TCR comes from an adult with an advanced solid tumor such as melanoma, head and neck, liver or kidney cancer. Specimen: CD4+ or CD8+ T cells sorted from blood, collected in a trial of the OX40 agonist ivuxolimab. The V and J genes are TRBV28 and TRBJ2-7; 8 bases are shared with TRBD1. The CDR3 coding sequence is TGTGCCAGCAGAAAGACAGGGGACTACGAGCAGTACTTC. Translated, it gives CASRKTGDYEQYF.